These 23 T cell receptor beta chains were sequenced from one sample in a study of neoadjuvant anti-PD-1 for oral cavity cancer. Libraries were prepared by immunoSEQ multiplex PCR; TCRdb keeps only in-frame clonotypes and omits some of them. This table has about 16,000 clones, around 62% appearing once. Sequenced here: PBMCs, sampled before nivolumab (anti-PD-1) treatment. These receptors came from a person aged 35-80 years with oral cavity squamous cell carcinoma.

This rearrangement joins TRBV7-8 to TRBJ2-7; D gene uncertain. Per the germline V gene, CDR1 is SGHVS and CDR2 is FQNEAQ. CDR3 length equals 13 residues. Deletions cut 1 base from V and 3 bases from J, with 7 bases between. CDR3 amino acids: CASSLGVNYEQYF. CDR3 coding DNA: TGTGCCAGCAGCTTAGGGGTCAACTACGAGCAGTACTTC.

The chain couples TRBV6-4 to TRBJ2-1; a possible D gene is TRBD1 (5 bases). V lost 5 bases, J lost 9 bases, and 14 bases lay in between. The CDR3 is 13 residues long. Germline loops: CDR1 MRHNA, CDR2 SNTAGT. DNA for the CDR3: TGTGCCAGCAGTTTGGAAGGGGAAGGTGAGCAGTTCTTC. Translation gives CASSLEGEGEQFF.

The DNA for the CDR3 is TGTGCCAGCAGCCCCGTCCGAACCGCCTACTACGAGCAGTACTTC. Encoded protein: CASSPVRTAYYEQYF. The chain recombines TRBV27 with TRBJ2-7; D uncertain. With 6 bases removed from V and 3 bases from J, the gap between germline ends came to 18 bases. Per the germline V gene, CDR1 is MNHEY and CDR2 is SMNVEV (reference sequence). The CDR3 is 15 amino acids.

The rearrangement links TRBV7-6 to TRBJ2-1; 11 nucleotides agree with TRBD2. Per germline, CDR1 SGHVS and CDR2 FNYEAQ. Trimming at V came to 1 base and at J to 8 bases, leaving 4 bases not matched to a gene. This CDR3 has 15 residues. CDR3: CASSLGLAGRDEQFF. The CDR3 nucleotides are TGTGCCAGCAGCTTAGGACTAGCGGGAAGAGATGAGCAGTTCTTC.

V usage is TRBV6-5 and J usage is TRBJ1-3; no clear D. CDR1 and CDR2 (germline): MNHEY, SVGAGI. The CDR3 totals 15 residues. Trimming stripped 5 bases from V and 0 bases from J, with 11 bases between. The CDR3 protein is CASSGLRGSGNTIYF. CDR3 coding DNA: TGTGCCAGCAGTGGGCTGAGAGGCTCTGGAAACACCATATATTTT.

The chain combines TRBV9 with TRBJ1-3; D unclear. With 4 bases removed from V and 4 bases from J, the gap between germline ends came to 6 bases. The CDR3 runs 12 residues. Germline CDR1 reads SGDLS; CDR2 reads YYNGEE. CDR3 region: CASSPGGNTIYF. CDR3 in DNA: TGTGCCAGCAGCCCCGGGGGAAACACCATATATTTT.

In its sample, this clone was seen a few times. This rearrangement joins TRBV5-4 to TRBJ1-3; perhaps TRBD1 as D (5 bases). The CDR3 contains 14 residues. From germline, CDR1 is SGHNT and CDR2 YYREEE (reference sequence). Trimming cost V 3 bases and J 0 bases, with 7 bases left between them. CDR3 region: CASSWGGSGNTIYF. The CDR3 DNA reads as TGTGCCAGCAGCTGGGGGGGCTCTGGAAACACCATATATTTT.

The chain has TRBV10-3 and TRBJ2-3; a possible D gene is TRBD2 (7 bases). Per germline, CDR1 ENHRY and CDR2 SYGVKD. V was pared by 6 bases and J by 3 bases, with 13 bases between. The CDR3 runs 14 residues. CDR3 sequence (DNA): TGTGCCATCAGGGGCGGGGGCTATACAGATACGCAGTATTTT. Translating gives CAIRGGGYTDTQYF.

This chain uses TRBV29-1 with TRBJ2-7; the D gene is possibly TRBD2 (6 bases). Trimming left V 1 base short and J 2 bases short, with 9 bases between. CDR3 length equals 13 residues. From germline, CDR1 is SQVTM and CDR2 ANQGSEA. The CDR3 loop is CSVEGAGPYEQYF. DNA of the CDR3: TGCAGCGTTGAAGGAGCGGGTCCCTACGAGCAGTACTTC.

V and J are TRBV2 and TRBJ1-1, with 9 bases matching TRBD1. The CDR3 runs 14 residues. Germline assignment: CDR1 SNHLY and CDR2 FYNNEI. With 5 bases clipped from V and 1 base from J, the junction kept 2 bases outside the gene matches. The CDR3 here is CASSWGQGNTEAFF. The CDR3 DNA follows: TGTGCCAGCAGTTGGGGACAGGGGAACACTGAAGCTTTCTTT.

This chain connects TRBV5-1 to TRBJ2-7; D is possibly TRBD1 or TRBD2 (5 bases each). The V gene's germline CDR1 is SGHRS and CDR2 YFSETQ. The length of the CDR3 is 16 residues. V was clipped by 0 bases and J by 1 base, with 14 bases between them. In DNA, the CDR3 is TGCGCCAGCAGCTTGGCCCCGGGACCGCGATCCTACGAGCAGTACTTC. This gives the protein CASSLAPGPRSYEQYF.

V is TRBV11-2 and J is TRBJ2-1; 10 nucleotides align to TRBD2. Unmatched junction bases numbered 6, after V lost 0 bases and J lost 7 bases. The CDR3 consists of 16 residues. Germline lookup yields CDR1 SGHAT and CDR2 FQNNGV. DNA for the CDR3: TGTGCCAGCAGCTTAGATTGGGCTAGCGGGGGAAATGAGCAGTTCTTC. This encodes CASSLDWASGGNEQFF.

The CDR3 protein is CASRLGQASSYEQYF. The CDR3 nucleotides read TGTGCCAGCAGGCTTGGACAGGCCAGCTCCTACGAGCAGTACTTC. V usage is TRBV6-5 and J usage is TRBJ2-7; 7 bases line up with TRBD1. Germline-derived CDR1 and CDR2 are MNHEY and SVGAGI. After removal of 6 bases from V and 0 bases from J, the junction contained 8 bases not matched to a gene. The CDR3 is made up of 15 amino acids.

This chain connects TRBV28 to TRBJ2-1; a weak D match, TRBD1 (6 bases). Germline lookup yields CDR1 MDHEN and CDR2 SYDVKM. This CDR3 region has 15 residues. V lost 5 bases to trimming and J lost 5 bases, with 16 bases between them. CDR3 DNA sequence: TGTGCCAGCAGTACCGGGACAAGGCTTAACAATGAGCAGTTCTTC. Protein product: CASSTGTRLNNEQFF.

V usage is TRBV29-1 and J usage is TRBJ1-5; the D is unclear. The CDR3 sequence is 13 residues long. V lost 5 bases to trimming and J lost 2 bases, with 10 bases between them. CDR1 and CDR2 (germline): SQVTM, ANQGSEA. CDR3 DNA sequence: TGCAGCGTTCAAAACGGGGGCAATCAGCCCCAGCATTTT. Its translation: CSVQNGGNQPQHF.

V gene TRBV9 combines with J gene TRBJ2-1, with 11 bases that match TRBD2. The CDR3 is 17 residues long. Germline V CDR1 and CDR2: SGDLS, YYNGEE. V shed 0 bases and J 1 base; nucleotides not matched to a gene: 3. Written as DNA, the CDR3 is TGTGCCAGCAGCGTAGTGGCTAGCGGGAGGTCCTACAATGAGCAGTTCTTC. This gives the protein CASSVVASGRSYNEQFF.

About this clone itself: At one end the junction does not follow the germline gene, possibly because of a read error. V usage is TRBV7-7 and J usage is TRBJ2-2; 10 bases are shared with TRBD1. This CDR3 is built from 15 residues. CDR1 is SSHAT, CDR2 FNYEAQ, per germline (reference sequence). For the CDR3, the DNA is TGTGCTAGCAGCACCGGGACAGGGGCCGTTGAGGAGCTGTTTTTT. Amino acid sequence: CASSTGTGAVEELFF.

The rearrangement links TRBV7-8 to TRBJ2-2, with 10 bases that match TRBD1. The CDR3 length is 14 residues. The V and J ends lost 5 bases and 6 bases, in that order; junction bases with no gene match: 3. Looked up from germline, CDR1 is SGHVS and CDR2 is FQNEAQ. The CDR3 DNA sequence: TGTGCCAGCAGCGGAGGGACAGGGGCCGGGGAGCTGTTTTTT. Translating gives CASSGGTGAGELFF.

The chain carries TRBV11-1 and TRBJ2-5; D not certain. The CDR3 sequence is 16 residues long. Germline V gene data show CDR1 as SGHAT and CDR2 as FQDESV (reference sequence). V lost 0 bases and J lost 3, with 14 bases in between. CDR3 loop: CASSLAKLHAKETQYF. CDR3 sequence (DNA): TGTGCCAGCAGCTTAGCGAAATTGCATGCCAAAGAGACCCAGTACTTC.

This chain connects TRBV14 to TRBJ2-3; 8 nucleotides align to TRBD1. Germline V CDR1 and CDR2: SGHDN, FVKESK. With V trimmed by 6 bases and J by 2 bases, 7 bases remained unmatched. The CDR3 runs 15 residues. Written as DNA, the CDR3 is TGTGCCAGCAGTCACTCGACAGGGGCCACAGATACGCAGTATTTT. This translates into CASSHSTGATDTQYF.

V and J are TRBV7-8 and TRBJ2-5; perhaps TRBD2 as D (6 bases). The germline V gene encodes CDR1 SGHVS and CDR2 FQNEAQ. The CDR3 spans 13 residues. Trimming removed 6 bases at V and 2 bases at J, with 10 bases between. This chain's CDR3 is CASRVAVQETQYF. In nucleotides, the CDR3 is TGTGCCAGCAGAGTAGCGGTACAAGAGACCCAGTACTTC.

This chain links TRBV10-3 with TRBJ2-1; 12 bases are a match to TRBD2. This CDR3 region has 13 residues. The V and J ends lost 7 bases and 8 bases, in that order; junction bases with no gene match: 3. The germline V gene has CDR1 ENHRY and CDR2 SYGVKD. As DNA, the CDR3 is TGTGCCATCACGACTAGCGGGAGTTATGAGCAGTTCTTC. Protein product: CAITTSGSYEQFF.

The J gene is TRBJ2-3, the V gene TRBV7-3, with 10 bases lining up with TRBD2. Trimming removed 5 bases from V and 0 bases from J; junction bases left unmatched: 11. This CDR3 contains 18 residues. The germline CDR1 and CDR2 sequences are SGHTA and FQGTGA. The CDR3 sequence is CASSLNGGTSASTDTQYF. CDR3 nucleotide sequence: TGTGCCAGCAGCCTGAATGGGGGGACTAGCGCTAGCACAGATACGCAGTATTTT. Combining the CDR3 with reference TRBV7-3 and TRBJ2-3 gives the whole variable domain GAGVSQTPSNKVTEKGKYVELRCDPISGHTALYWYRQSLGQGPEFLIYFQGTGAADDSGLPNDRFFAVRPEGSVSTLKIQRTERGDSAVYLCASSLNGGTSASTDTQYFGPGTRLTVL.